One sample yielded the 14 T cell receptor beta chains listed below, sequenced in a study of blood T cells in healthy people across ages. It was with a sample-barcoded 5' primer and a J-beta primer mix that a second PCR of roughly 7 to 12 cycles was run. TCRdb fed the 5' RACE reads into MiXCR, producing one record per CDR3 protein. This table holds around 820,000 distinct CDR3 sequences, roughly 25% found once. This same sample was also taken into another study, of T cells of mothers and their children.

Sequencing input: blood. Every receptor here comes from a boy aged 5-17 years in good health.

This clonotype was counted only a few times. The J gene is TRBJ2-5, the V gene TRBV12-3 or TRBV12-4, with 13 positions matching TRBD2. The J call is doubtful: the DNA matches TRBJ2-1 better. The CDR3 is 15 amino acids. The CDR3 region is CASSLVGLAGREQFF. In nucleotides, the CDR3 is TGTGCCAGCAGTTTAGTGGGACTAGCGGGAAGAGAGCAGTTCTTC.

The CDR3 is CASSENSGGRQFF. In DNA, the CDR3 is TGTGCCAGCAGTGAAAATAGCGGGGGGCGGCAGTTCTTC. This chain connects TRBV2 to TRBJ2-1; 10 bases fit TRBD2. J was trimmed by 12 bases and V by 2 bases; bases with no gene match: 4. The CDR3 runs to 13 residues. Germline V lookup: CDR1 SNHLY, CDR2 FYNNEI. Complete variable domain (other parts from reference TRBV2 and TRBJ2-1): EPEVTQTPSHQVTQMGQEVILRCVPISNHLYFYWYRQILGQKVEFLVSFYNNEISEKSEIFDDQFSVERPDGSNFTLKIRSTKLEDSAMYFCASSENSGGRQFFGPGTRLTVL.

This clonotype was detected a few times. V gene TRBV5-4 combines with J gene TRBJ2-7; the match to TRBD2 covers 7 bases. The CDR3 is made up of 14 amino acids. The germline gives CDR1 SGHNT, CDR2 YYREEE (reference sequence). The J segment lost 1 base and the V segment lost 2 bases, leaving 3 bases of the junction unmatched. CDR3 sequence reads: CASSFGTNSYEQYF. CDR3 DNA sequence: TGTGCCAGCAGCTTCGGGACTAATTCCTACGAGCAGTACTTC.

The genes are TRBV7-9 and TRBJ2-1, with 8 bases matching TRBD2. The CDR3 loop spans 15 amino acids. Unmatched junction bases numbered 10, after V lost 5 bases and J lost 7 bases. The germline V gene encodes CDR1 SEHNR and CDR2 FQNEAQ (reference sequence). CDR3 sequence reads: CASSPRGGQGNEQFF. CDR3 DNA: TGTGCCAGCAGCCCTCGGGGGGGGCAAGGGAATGAGCAGTTCTTC.

The chain uses TRBV28 and TRBJ2-3, with D tentatively TRBD1 or TRBD2 (5 bases each). From germline, CDR1 is MDHEN and CDR2 SYDVKM. The CDR3 extends over 15 amino acids. Trimming removed 7 bases from V and 2 bases from J, with 16 bases in between. In DNA form, the CDR3 reads TGTGCCAGCACTCAATCCGGGACCAACACAGATACGCAGTATTTT. It codes for CASTQSGTNTDTQYF.

This clonotype has just a few counts. The V call is TRBV7-6, the J call TRBJ2-3, with D possibly matching TRBD1 (6 bases). V shed 5 bases and J shed 4 bases, with 13 bases lying between them. CDR3 length: 14 residues. CDR1 is SGHVS and CDR2 is FNYEAQ in the germline V gene. CDR3 in amino acids: CASSPPDRSDTQYF. CDR3 nucleotides: TGTGCCAGCAGCCCACCGGACAGATCAGATACGCAGTATTTT.

The J gene is TRBJ1-2, the V gene TRBV20-1, with D unclear. Trimming shortened V by 0 bases and J by 7 bases, and 9 bases separated the two germline ends. The germline V gene encodes CDR1 DFQATT and CDR2 SNEGSKA (reference sequence). The CDR3 is made up of 12 amino acids. This CDR3 is CSARDDSSGYTF. The CDR3 nucleotides are TGCAGTGCTAGAGATGATTCCTCTGGCTACACCTTC.

This clonotype was observed once. The gene calls are TRBV6-6 and TRBJ1-5; 8 bases agree with TRBD1. The CDR3 runs 16 residues. Germline V gives CDR1 MNHNY, CDR2 SVGAGI (reference sequence). With 2 bases clipped from V and 2 bases from J, the junction kept 5 bases outside the gene matches. The CDR3 protein is CASSYKQGAGNQPQHF. CDR3 coding DNA: TGTGCCAGCAGTTACAAGCAGGGGGCGGGCAATCAGCCCCAGCATTTT.

This clonotype was seen more than once but under ten times. This chain joins TRBV7-6 and TRBJ2-1; D is undetermined. The CDR3 has 14 amino acids. Looked up from germline, CDR1 is SGHVS and CDR2 is FNYEAQ. Deletions cut 0 bases from V and 2 bases from J, with 5 bases between. As DNA, the CDR3 is TGTGCCAGCAGCTTAGCGTTGACCTACAATGAGCAGTTCTTC. As protein: CASSLALTYNEQFF. Based on the CDR3 plus reference TRBV7-6 and TRBJ2-1, the full variable domain is GAGVSQSPRYKVTKRGQDVALRCDPISGHVSLYWYRQALGQGPEFLTYFNYEAQQDKSGLPNDRFSAERPEGSISTLTIQRTEQRDSAMYRCASSLALTYNEQFFGPGTRLTVL.

The CDR3 reads CSAKPGQGFSYEQYF. The DNA of the CDR3 is TGCAGTGCAAAGCCGGGACAGGGGTTCTCCTACGAGCAGTACTTC. The rearrangement joins TRBV20-1 to TRBJ2-7; 10 bases are a match to TRBD1. The germline V gene has CDR1 DFQATT and CDR2 SNEGSKA (reference sequence). Losses at the gene ends were 6 bases for V and 0 bases for J; bases not matched to a gene: 8. The CDR3 runs 15 residues.

This clonotype occurred a few times. The chain employs TRBV20-1 and TRBJ2-1; 13 positions agree with TRBD2. The CDR3 runs 15 residues. The V and J ends lost 6 bases and 7 bases, in that order; junction bases with no gene match: 9. Germline V CDR1 and CDR2: DFQATT, SNEGSKA (reference sequence). The CDR3 DNA is TGCAGTGCCCTAGAGACTAGCGGGGGGCGGAATGAGCAGTTCTTC. Protein: CSALETSGGRNEQFF.

This clonotype is a singleton in its sample. This chain joins TRBV4-1 and TRBJ2-7, with 7 positions matching TRBD2. The CDR3 has 19 amino acids. CDR1 MGHRA and CDR2 YSYEKL come from the germline V gene. Trimming removed 0 bases from V and 3 bases from J; junction bases left unmatched: 17. Here the CDR3 DNA reads TGCGCCAGCAGCCAAGATTTACTAGCGCTATCCGGAGGGGTCTACGAGCAGTACTTC. Protein: CASSQDLLALSGGVYEQYF.

The chain has TRBV7-9 and TRBJ2-5, with D unclear. CDR1 and CDR2 (germline): SEHNR, FQNEAQ (reference sequence). The CDR3 has 15 residues. Trimming stripped 0 bases from V and 5 bases from J, with 13 bases between. The CDR3 sequence is CASSLAGSKDETQYF. The CDR3 bases are TGTGCCAGCAGCTTAGCGGGAAGCAAGGACGAGACCCAGTACTTC.

The rearrangement uses TRBV20-1 and TRBJ2-1; 8 bases agree with TRBD2. The CDR3 sequence is 17 residues long. CDR1 and CDR2 from the germline V gene are DFQATT and SNEGSKA (reference sequence). The ends lost 5 bases at V and 0 bases at J; junction bases unmatched: 12. This CDR3 reads CSAPDSGGDSSYNEQFF. Here the CDR3 DNA reads TGCAGTGCTCCCGATTCCGGGGGGGATAGCTCCTACAATGAGCAGTTCTTC.